One and the same sample provided the 17 T cell receptor beta chains below, sequenced in a study of cytomegalovirus exposure and HLA in healthy donors. PCR amplification relied on 60 Vbeta primers (plus 13 Jbeta primers). Data came from immunoSEQ multiplex PCR; TCRdb stores just in-frame clones and leaves some out. The sample totals about 140,000 clones. The sample consisted of PBMCs. All receptors derive from a man aged 35 to 55 in good health and CMV-seronegative.

The CDR3 reads CASSQGAFQETQYF. DNA of the CDR3: TGCGCCAGCAGCCAAGGGGCATTTCAAGAGACCCAGTACTTC. V gene TRBV4-3 combines with J gene TRBJ2-5; D is uncertain. CDR3 length: 14 residues. Germline-derived CDR1 and CDR2 are LGHNA and YSLEER. The V and J ends lost 1 base and 2 bases respectively, with 8 bases between them.

This chain links TRBV14 with TRBJ1-2; D is uncertain. This CDR3 has 14 amino acids. With 1 base removed from V and 5 bases from J, the gap between germline ends came to 11 bases. The germline gives CDR1 SGHDN, CDR2 FVKESK. Here the CDR3 DNA reads TGTGCCAGCAGCCAAGTAGGACTGGGGTATGGCTACACCTTC. Translating it yields CASSQVGLGYGYTF.

The V and J genes are TRBV29-1 and TRBJ1-1; 8 bases are a match to TRBD1. Unmatched junction bases numbered 16, after V lost 6 bases and J lost 4 bases. This CDR3 contains 16 residues. The germline V gene encodes CDR1 SQVTM and CDR2 ANQGSEA. This CDR3 is CSVGPPTGATVTEAFF. The CDR3 nucleotides are TGCAGCGTAGGGCCACCGACAGGGGCGACAGTCACTGAAGCTTTCTTT.

The chain has TRBV6-5 and TRBJ1-4; possible D gene TRBD1, 5 bases. Trimming removed 4 bases from V and 6 bases from J, with 12 bases in between. CDR1 and CDR2 from the germline V gene are MNHEY and SVGAGI. This CDR3 is 14 amino acids long. Written as DNA, the CDR3 is TGTGCCAGCAGTTGGGGCAACCAAGATGAAAAACTGTTTTTT. It translates to CASSWGNQDEKLFF.

The chain recombines TRBV7-3 with TRBJ2-1; TRBD1 agrees at 7 bases. This CDR3 comprises 15 residues. Looked up from germline, CDR1 is SGHTA and CDR2 is FQGTGA. With V trimmed by 0 bases and J by 4 bases, 3 bases remained unmatched. In nucleotides, the CDR3 is TGTGCCAGCAGCTTAACAGGGGGCTTATACAATGAGCAGTTCTTC. This codes for CASSLTGGLYNEQFF. Full variable domain (missing parts from reference TRBV7-3 and TRBJ2-1): GAGVSQTPSNKVTEKGKYVELRCDPISGHTALYWYRQSLGQGPEFLIYFQGTGAADDSGLPNDRFFAVRPEGSVSTLKIQRTERGDSAVYLCASSLTGGLYNEQFFGPGTRLTVL.

V usage is TRBV6-1 and J usage is TRBJ2-7; 10 nucleotides align to TRBD1. The V and J ends lost 2 bases and 4 bases, in that order; junction bases with no gene match: 5. The germline gives CDR1 MNHNS, CDR2 SASEGT. This CDR3 region has 15 residues. The CDR3 DNA is TGTGCCAGCAGTGAAACGGGACAGGGGCCTTACGAGCAGTACTTC. Protein: CASSETGQGPYEQYF.

The V gene is TRBV19, the J gene TRBJ1-5, with 11 positions matching TRBD1. The CDR3 totals 16 residues. Germline values: CDR1 LNHDA, CDR2 SQIVND (reference sequence). Unmatched junction bases numbered 5, after V lost 3 bases and J lost 4 bases. The DNA for the CDR3 is TGTGCCAGTAGTATCCTTGGACAGGGGGCGAATCAGCCCCAGCATTTT. This translates into CASSILGQGANQPQHF.

The chain uses TRBV4-2 and TRBJ1-4; 7 positions match TRBD1. Germline V gives CDR1 LGHNA, CDR2 YNFKEQ. The CDR3 runs to 16 residues. The junction had 9 bases not matched to a gene; V was cut back by 0 bases and J by 8 bases. The chain's CDR3 is CASSQDYRGSDEKLFF. The CDR3 DNA sequence: TGTGCCAGCAGCCAAGATTACAGGGGATCGGACGAAAAACTGTTTTTT.

V is TRBV7-3 and J is TRBJ2-2, with D maybe TRBD1 (6 bases). V was clipped by 4 bases and J by 0 bases, with 9 bases between them. CDR3 length: 15 amino acids. Germline assignment: CDR1 SGHTA and CDR2 FQGTGA. DNA for the CDR3: TGTGCCAGCAGCTCTCGGACAGCGAACACCGGGGAGCTGTTTTTT. Translation: CASSSRTANTGELFF.

This chain joins TRBV5-1 and TRBJ1-1; D remains ambiguous. The germline gives CDR1 SGHRS, CDR2 YFSETQ. V lost 1 base and J 0 bases, leaving 13 bases between the germline ends. The CDR3 length is 16 residues. In DNA, the CDR3 is TGCGCCAGCAGCTTGATCACGCAGGAAATGAACACTGAAGCTTTCTTT. Its protein is CASSLITQEMNTEAFF.

The CDR3 here is CASRSRQGDNSPLHF. CDR3 nucleotide sequence: TGTGCCAGCAGATCAAGACAAGGCGATAATTCACCCCTCCACTTT. The V and J genes are TRBV7-6 and TRBJ1-6; D remains ambiguous. The CDR3 runs to 15 residues. Germline CDR1 SGHVS, CDR2 FNYEAQ. V lost 6 bases and J 5 bases, leaving 14 bases between the germline ends.

The chain has TRBV6-5 and TRBJ2-7, with a possible D match to TRBD1 (5 bases). V was cut by 2 bases and J by 0 bases, with 11 bases left in between. The CDR3 is made up of 15 amino acids. The germline gives CDR1 MNHEY, CDR2 SVGAGI. The CDR3 is CASSYPYRSSYEQYF. The DNA of the CDR3 is TGTGCCAGCAGTTACCCTTACAGGTCCTCCTACGAGCAGTACTTC.

V and J are TRBV6-1 and TRBJ2-2; 8 bases map to TRBD2. CDR1 is MNHNS, CDR2 SASEGT, per germline. With 7 bases clipped from V and 5 bases from J, the junction kept 6 bases outside the gene matches. The CDR3 runs to 14 residues. In nucleotides, the CDR3 is TGTGCCAGCATTACTAGCGGACGGACCGGGGAGCTGTTTTTT. Its protein is CASITSGRTGELFF.

This chain links TRBV4-3 with TRBJ1-1; D ambiguous. The germline CDR1 and CDR2 sequences are LGHNA and YSLEER. V was pared by 4 bases and J by 6 bases, with 15 bases between. This CDR3 is 14 amino acids long. CDR3 loop: CASSRTVVFPEAFF. DNA of the CDR3: TGCGCCAGCAGCCGAACAGTCGTTTTTCCTGAAGCTTTCTTT.

The chain employs TRBV7-8 and TRBJ1-2; possible D gene TRBD1, 6 bases. This CDR3 is built from 14 residues. Trimming left V 5 bases short and J 7 bases short, with 17 bases between. Germline CDR1 SGHVS, CDR2 FQNEAQ. In nucleotides, the CDR3 is TGTGCCAGCAGCAACCCCATGGGGGGGGCTGGCTACACCTTC. It yields the protein CASSNPMGGAGYTF.

The chain recombines TRBV9 with TRBJ2-6, with D perhaps TRBD2 (7 bases). Germline V gene data show CDR1 as SGDLS and CDR2 as YYNGEE. V dropped 3 bases and J dropped 0 bases, with 19 bases sitting between them. The CDR3 loop spans 19 amino acids. For the CDR3, the DNA is TGTGCCAGCAGCGCCCTGGGGGGGGCTTGGCGCTCTGGGGCCAACGTCCTGACTTTC. Translation: CASSALGGAWRSGANVLTF. The full variable domain, rest sourced from reference TRBV9 and TRBJ2-6, is DSGVTQTPKHLITATGQRVTLRCSPRSGDLSVYWYQQSLDQGLQFLIQYYNGEERAKGNILERFSAQQFPDLHSELNLSSLELGDSALYFCASSALGGAWRSGANVLTFGAGSRLTVL.

The DNA of the CDR3 is TGCGCCAGCAGCCTATTGACTGGGCGGGGCCGGGGCACAGATACGCAGTATTTT. Amino acid sequence: CASSLLTGRGRGTDTQYF. J is TRBJ2-3 and V is TRBV4-1; D possibly corresponds to TRBD2 (6 bases). V dropped 4 bases and J dropped 1 base, with 21 bases sitting between them. The CDR3 sequence is 18 residues long. Per germline, CDR1 MGHRA and CDR2 YSYEKL.